Below, one T cell receptor beta chain is given with its context. Its cognate antigen is unknown. It was CD45RO-negative cells, positively selected for CCR7, that made up naive CD8 cells, with terminally differentiated effector memory CD45RA+ cells excluded. HIV-negative, healthy adults without recent acute infections or vaccinations were the donors. This entry comes from a study of shared clonotypes between healthy human individuals. At the level of the study: Two women and a few men aged 18 to 49 made up the donors.

The CDR3 loop spans 14 amino acids. The germline V gene encodes CDR1 SEHNR and CDR2 FQNEAQ (reference sequence). Between the trimmed V and J ends, which lost 7 bases and 8 bases, there was a span of 20 bases. Using immunoSEQ multiplex PCR, the repertoire was profiled, and TCRdb retains in-frame clones only, with some absent. This sample has about 1,900,000 clones, with over 85% found just once. Whole-study results and caveats: Naive subsets, compared against memory subsets, generally had larger estimated richness values. A few donors shared around 5% of their naive CD4 clonotypes.

The V gene is TRBV7-9, the J gene TRBJ1-2, with a tentative D call TRBD1 (6 bases). The sequence derives from a man aged 18 to 35 in good health. The specimen sequenced was naive CD8+ T cells sorted from blood. The CDR3 DNA reads TGTGCCAGCACCCCGGTAGAATCAGGGGCAGGCTACACCTTC. It is translated as CASTPVESGAGYTF.